These 28 T cell receptor beta chains were sequenced from one sample in a study of cytomegalovirus exposure and HLA in healthy donors. With 60 Vbeta and 13 Jbeta primers, the PCR was carried out. The assay was immunoSEQ multiplex PCR, and TCRdb's table has in-frame clones only and misses some. The sample contains around 54,000 clones, around 82% of which appear only once. The sample taken for sequencing was PBMCs. These receptors were collected from a woman between 18 and 29 years old in good health and CMV-seronegative.

The sample holds a few counts of this clone. This chain links TRBV18 with TRBJ1-3; no firm D call. V gave up 2 bases and J gave up 0 bases, with 17 bases separating them. Germline lookup yields CDR1 KGHSH and CDR2 LQKENI. The CDR3 sequence is 18 residues long. In DNA, the CDR3 is TGTGCCAGCTCACCAAATTCGGCGGCAGCCACCTCTGGAAACACCATATATTTT. Translation: CASSPNSAAATSGNTIYF.

The chain links TRBV30 to TRBJ1-5, with D tentatively TRBD1 (6 bases). The ends were cut back, 8 bases at V and 1 base at J, with 12 bases in the middle. Germline V gene lookup returns CDR1 GTSNPN and CDR2 SVGIG (reference sequence). The CDR3 extends over 13 amino acids. The CDR3 nucleotides read TGTGCCGGGGGGGCAGGGAGCAATCAGCCCCAGCATTTT. Amino acid sequence: CAGGAGSNQPQHF.

The chain carries TRBV19 and TRBJ1-5, with 7 bases fitting TRBD1. This CDR3 spans 15 amino acids. J lost 2 bases, V lost 8 bases, and 9 bases had no gene match. The germline gives CDR1 LNHDA, CDR2 SQIVND (reference sequence). The CDR3 bases are TGTGCCAGTGCCTTTGGAGGGGGCGGCAATCAGCCCCAGCATTTT. Its translation is CASAFGGGGNQPQHF.

This clone was detected a few times. V and J are TRBV2 and TRBJ2-4, with D perhaps matching TRBD2 (5 bases). With 8 bases removed from V and 7 bases from J, the gap between germline ends came to 15 bases. Germline V CDR1 and CDR2: SNHLY, FYNNEI. CDR3 size: 13 residues. The CDR3 sequence is CASHGDVVNIQYF. The CDR3 DNA is TGTGCCAGCCACGGGGATGTTGTGAACATTCAGTACTTC. Full variable domain (rest looked up from reference TRBV2 and TRBJ2-4): EPEVTQTPSHQVTQMGQEVILRCVPISNHLYFYWYRQILGQKVEFLVSFYNNEISEKSEIFDDQFSVERPDGSNFTLKIRSTKLEDSAMYFCASHGDVVNIQYFGAGTRLSVL.

The chain has TRBV28 and TRBJ1-2; D unresolved. V shed 2 bases and J shed 1 base, with 8 bases lying between them. Germline V lookup: CDR1 MDHEN, CDR2 SYDVKM. The CDR3 is made up of 14 amino acids. The CDR3 region is CASSLGGSNYGYTF. DNA of the CDR3: TGTGCCAGCAGTTTAGGAGGCAGTAACTATGGCTACACCTTC.

The chain links TRBV27 to TRBJ2-1; 15 bases line up with TRBD2. The germline V gene has CDR1 MNHEY and CDR2 SMNVEV (reference sequence). The ends lost 5 bases at V and 9 bases at J; junction bases unmatched: 8. The CDR3 extends over 16 amino acids. The CDR3 protein is CASSTSRTSGGGEQFF. For the CDR3, the DNA is TGTGCCAGCAGTACCTCCCGGACTAGCGGGGGGGGTGAGCAGTTCTTC.

The chain carries TRBV11-2 and TRBJ1-3; 7 positions agree with TRBD1. The ends lost 1 base at V and 0 bases at J; junction bases unmatched: 6. The V gene's germline CDR1 is SGHAT and CDR2 FQNNGV. The CDR3 is 17 residues long. The CDR3: CASSLAGTAFSGNTIYF. In DNA form, the CDR3 reads TGTGCCAGCAGCTTAGCCGGGACAGCTTTCTCTGGAAACACCATATATTTT.

This rearrangement joins TRBV11-2 to TRBJ2-1, with 9 bases that match TRBD2. With 1 base clipped from V and 4 bases from J, the junction kept 8 bases outside the gene matches. Germline V gene data show CDR1 as SGHAT and CDR2 as FQNNGV. The CDR3 runs 17 residues. Here the CDR3 DNA reads TGTGCCAGCAGCTTAGCTCCCGGGACTAGCAATTACAATGAGCAGTTCTTC. Its translation: CASSLAPGTSNYNEQFF.

V usage is TRBV29-1 and J usage is TRBJ1-3, with unresolved D. Per the germline V gene, CDR1 is SQVTM and CDR2 is ANQGSEA. The CDR3 sequence is 16 residues long. Trimming took 1 base from V and 0 from J, leaving 13 bases between them. The CDR3, as DNA: TGCAGCGTTGAAGGAACGCGGGGTTTCTCTGGAAACACCATATATTTT. It yields the protein CSVEGTRGFSGNTIYF.

CDR3 bases: TGTGCCAGCAGACCATTGGACAGGGGCCATGAGCAGTTCTTC. It is translated as CASRPLDRGHEQFF. V gene TRBV27 combines with J gene TRBJ2-1, with 9 bases that match TRBD1. The CDR3 has 14 amino acids. CDR1 MNHEY and CDR2 SMNVEV come from the germline V gene (reference sequence). The V gene end was trimmed by 6 bases and the J gene end by 8 bases; junction bases not matched to a gene: 8.

The V and J genes are TRBV28 and TRBJ1-6, with D possibly TRBD1 on 6 matching bases. The CDR3 extends over 16 amino acids. V gave up 2 bases and J gave up 7 bases, with 15 bases separating them. Germline values: CDR1 MDHEN, CDR2 SYDVKM. The CDR3 is CASSLMQGIGNSPLHF. In nucleotides, the CDR3 is TGTGCCAGCAGTTTAATGCAGGGGATAGGAAATTCACCCCTCCACTTT.

V usage is TRBV19 and J usage is TRBJ1-1, with 8 bases identical to TRBD1. This CDR3 contains 13 residues. Trimming took 4 bases from V and 11 from J; bases not matched to a gene: 9. The germline V gene encodes CDR1 LNHDA and CDR2 SQIVND (reference sequence). This chain's CDR3 is CASSTQTGERAFF. As DNA, the CDR3 is TGTGCCAGTAGTACCCAGACAGGGGAGAGGGCTTTCTTT.

This clone came up a few times. The V and J genes are TRBV28 and TRBJ2-1, with a possible D match to TRBD1 (5 bases). Germline V lookup: CDR1 MDHEN, CDR2 SYDVKM. The ends were cut back, 5 bases at V and 2 bases at J, with 13 bases in the middle. The CDR3 length is 15 residues. The CDR3 spells CASSTAGLTYNEQFF. CDR3 nucleotides: TGTGCCAGCAGTACCGCAGGGTTAACCTACAATGAGCAGTTCTTC.

The rearrangement joins TRBV11-2 to TRBJ1-6, with 8 bases lining up with TRBD1. Germline trimming cut 5 bases from V and 11 bases from J; bases unmatched to any gene: 11. The CDR3 contains 15 residues. Germline loops: CDR1 SGHAT, CDR2 FQNNGV. CDR3 sequence (DNA): TGTGCCAGCAGCCCCAAATCGACAGGGGACCCACCCCTCCACTTT. Its protein product is CASSPKSTGDPPLHF.

V is TRBV9 and J is TRBJ2-1; 10 bases agree with TRBD2. V was pared by 2 bases and J by 8 bases, with 4 bases of the junction left unmatched. The length of the CDR3 is 14 residues. From germline, CDR1 is SGDLS and CDR2 YYNGEE. The CDR3 coding sequence is TGTGCCAGCAGCGTCGGTAGCGGGAGGTATGAGCAGTTCTTC. This translates into CASSVGSGRYEQFF. Together with reference TRBV9 and TRBJ2-1, the CDR3 gives the full variable domain: DSGVTQTPKHLITATGQRVTLRCSPRSGDLSVYWYQQSLDQGLQFLIQYYNGEERAKGNILERFSAQQFPDLHSELNLSSLELGDSALYFCASSVGSGRYEQFFGPGTRLTVL.

The V call is TRBV30, the J call TRBJ1-4, with D possibly being TRBD1 (5 bases). Trimming took off 0 bases at V and 12 bases at J, with 14 bases between the two ends. Germline V gene sequence: CDR1 GTSNPN, CDR2 SVGIG (reference sequence). This CDR3 comprises 13 residues. The CDR3 DNA sequence: TGTGCCTGGAGTGTAAGCCAGCCCAGGGAACTGTTTTTT. Residues: CAWSVSQPRELFF.

This chain uses TRBV6-1 with TRBJ2-7; D unresolved. The germline V gene encodes CDR1 MNHNS and CDR2 SASEGT. The CDR3 is made up of 15 amino acids. Trimming removed 1 base at V and 0 bases at J, with 10 bases between. The chain's CDR3 is CASSEVKASSYEQYF. The DNA of the CDR3 is TGTGCCAGCAGTGAAGTCAAGGCTAGCTCCTACGAGCAGTACTTC.

The chain uses TRBV27 and TRBJ1-2, with 8 bases aligning to TRBD1. The length of the CDR3 is 12 residues. CDR1 and CDR2 from the germline V gene are MNHEY and SMNVEV (reference sequence). V was pared by 6 bases and J by 8 bases, with 5 bases of the junction left unmatched. The CDR3: CASSRGQAGYTF. The CDR3 region has the DNA TGTGCCAGCAGCCGGGGACAGGCGGGCTACACCTTC.

The chain recombines TRBV6-5 with TRBJ2-5; 10 bases fit TRBD1. The assigned J gene may be wrong: the sequence end matches TRBJ2-7 better. Germline loops: CDR1 MNHEY, CDR2 SVGAGI. The length of the CDR3 is 14 residues. The CDR3 loop is CASSKDRGTYEQYF. The CDR3 DNA is TGTGCCAGCAGTAAGGACAGGGGGACCTACGAGCAGTACTTC.

This clone was observed a few times. This chain links TRBV29-1 with TRBJ2-1; 9 bases line up with TRBD2. From germline, CDR1 is SQVTM and CDR2 ANQGSEA. Trimming at V came to 0 bases and at J to 5 bases, leaving 5 bases not matched to a gene. The CDR3 spans 15 residues. CDR3 sequence reads: CSVEDWTSAHNEQFF. The CDR3 bases are TGCAGCGTTGAAGATTGGACTAGCGCCCACAATGAGCAGTTCTTC.

The CDR3 here is CASSPPGVVGYTF. CDR3 coding DNA: TGTGCCAGCAGCCCCCCAGGGGTCGTTGGCTACACCTTC. The gene calls are TRBV28 and TRBJ1-2, with D maybe TRBD1 (6 bases). V was pared by 6 bases and J by 7 bases, with 15 bases between. Germline V gene sequence: CDR1 MDHEN, CDR2 SYDVKM. The CDR3 totals 13 residues.

This rearrangement joins TRBV7-6 to TRBJ2-3, with TRBD2 as a possible D gene (6 bases). The CDR3 has 14 residues. With 10 bases removed from V and 2 bases from J, the gap between germline ends came to 16 bases. The germline V gene has CDR1 SGHVS and CDR2 FNYEAQ. The CDR3 loop reads CATSAIAVTDTQYF. The CDR3 nucleotides read TGTGCCACGTCGGCGATAGCGGTCACAGATACGCAGTATTTT.

CDR3 loop: CASSADRGKNEKLFF. The DNA for the CDR3 is TGTGCCAGCAGCGCCGACAGGGGGAAAAATGAAAAACTGTTTTTT. The rearrangement uses TRBV7-9 and TRBJ1-4; TRBD1 matches at 9 bases. Germline V lookup: CDR1 SEHNR, CDR2 FQNEAQ (reference sequence). With 5 bases clipped from V and 5 bases from J, the junction kept 6 bases outside the gene matches. CDR3 size: 15 residues.

The CDR3: CASSPGMGKNIQYF. The DNA for the CDR3 is TGCGCCAGCAGCCCAGGAATGGGCAAAAACATTCAGTACTTC. The V gene is TRBV4-1, the J gene TRBJ2-4; D unresolved. Germline V lookup: CDR1 MGHRA, CDR2 YSYEKL. V was shortened by 4 bases and J by 3 bases, with 10 bases between the two germline ends. This CDR3 has 14 amino acids.

The V gene is TRBV5-1, the J gene TRBJ2-7, with 9 nucleotides matching TRBD1. V was clipped by 3 bases and J by 1 base; unmatched bases: 5. This CDR3 has 15 residues. Germline lookup yields CDR1 SGHRS and CDR2 YFSETQ. CDR3 sequence: CASSSRDRDSYEQYF. In nucleotides, the CDR3 is TGCGCCAGCAGCTCCCGGGACAGGGATTCCTACGAGCAGTACTTC.

Only a few counts were recorded for this clone. The chain employs TRBV30 and TRBJ2-3; D gene ambiguous. Trimming cost V 0 bases and J 3 bases, with 7 bases left between them. The germline V gene has CDR1 GTSNPN and CDR2 SVGIG (reference sequence). This CDR3 is built from 13 residues. This CDR3 reads CAWSVPGTDTQYF. The CDR3 nucleotides are TGTGCCTGGAGTGTACCCGGGACAGATACGCAGTATTTT.

J is TRBJ2-1 and V is TRBV5-1; no clear D gene. This CDR3 is built from 12 residues. Deletions cut 0 bases from V and 7 bases from J, with 5 bases between. The germline CDR1 and CDR2 sequences are SGHRS and YFSETQ. The CDR3 DNA is TGCGCCAGCAGCTTGGCCCCGAATGAGCAGTTCTTC. It yields the protein CASSLAPNEQFF. Filled out from reference TRBV5-1 and TRBJ2-1, the complete variable domain reads KAGVTQTPRYLIKTRGQQVTLSCSPISGHRSVSWYQQTPGQGLQFLFEYFSETQRNKGNFPGRFSGRQFSNSRSEMNVSTLELGDSALYLCASSLAPNEQFFGPGTRLTVL.

With respect to this clone: At one end, the junction sequence differs from germline, possibly due to a read error. The rearrangement joins TRBV9 to TRBJ2-4, with TRBD2 matching 16 bases. Germline assignment: CDR1 SGDLS and CDR2 YYNGEE. The CDR3 is made up of 18 amino acids. CDR3 in DNA: TGTGCCAGCAGAGGGACTAGCGGGAGGGACCTAGCCAAAAACAGTCAGTACTTC. Translated, it gives CASRGTSGRDLAKNSQYF.